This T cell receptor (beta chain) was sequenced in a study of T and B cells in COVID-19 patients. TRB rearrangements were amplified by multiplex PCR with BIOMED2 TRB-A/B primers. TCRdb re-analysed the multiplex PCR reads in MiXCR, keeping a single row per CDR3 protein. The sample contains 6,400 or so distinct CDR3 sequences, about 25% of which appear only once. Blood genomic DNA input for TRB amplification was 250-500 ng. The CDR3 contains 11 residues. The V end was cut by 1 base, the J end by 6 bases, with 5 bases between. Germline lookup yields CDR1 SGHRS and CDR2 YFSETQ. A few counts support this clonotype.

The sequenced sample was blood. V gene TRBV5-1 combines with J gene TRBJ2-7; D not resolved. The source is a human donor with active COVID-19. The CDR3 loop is CASSLKGEQYF. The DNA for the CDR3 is TGCGCCAGCAGCTTGAAGGGCGAGCAGTACTTC. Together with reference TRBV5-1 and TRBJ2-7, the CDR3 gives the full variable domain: KAGVTQTPRYLIKTRGQQVTLSCSPISGHRSVSWYQQTPGQGLQFLFEYFSETQRNKGNFPGRFSGRQFSNSRSEMNVSTLELGDSALYLCASSLKGEQYFGPGTRLTVT.